This T cell receptor (beta chain) was recorded in a study of Graves' ophthalmopathy and Graves' hyperthyroidism. Study in general: Being free of ophthalmopathy for 18 months of follow-up defined stable hyperthyroidism. Findings and caveats of the study: Also, most clonotypes expanded in the thyroid above 0.001 frequency appeared in blood.

This clonotype was seen at least ten times. Its antigen is currently unknown. V was pared by 0 bases and J by 6 bases, with 14 bases between. The germline V gene encodes CDR1 MGHRA and CDR2 YSYEKL. There are 15 residues in the CDR3. New diagnoses, under 2 months' duration, and ages 18 to 65 characterized the hyperthyroidism patients. In this cohort, patients with other autoimmune diseases, uncontrolled infections, pregnancy or lactation were excluded. Amplification of TCR beta CDR3 regions used RNA transcripts. First-round RT-PCR used HTBI primers; second-round multiplex PCR followed. TCRdb ran MiXCR on the multiplex PCR reads and lists one entry per CDR3 protein. The table lists approximately 540,000 distinct CDR3 sequences, 39% of them singletons, with 3.5% to 5% in the top ten.

This TCR derives from an adult man with Graves' hyperthyroidism. The sequencing input was peripheral blood or thyroid tissue (not recorded which). The rearrangement links TRBV4-1 to TRBJ1-1, with TRBD1 as a possible D gene (5 bases). CDR3 nucleotide sequence: TGCGCCAGCAGCCAAGAGGACAAGGTGTGGGCTGAAGCTTTCTTT. This translates into CASSQEDKVWAEAFF.